The clone carrying this TCR beta chain appeared many times. Its antigen is as yet unknown. These data originate in a study of T cells after posttransplantation cyclophosphamide. Overall study results and limits: Recipient CMV seropositivity and CMV reactivation strongly tracked TRB clonality. Donor CD8+ memory clones often dominated recipient blood repertoires at later times. Skin or GI-infiltrating T cells shared few TRB sequences with blood.

The related graft donor's blood sample was taken on the day of bone marrow donation. The assay was immunoSEQ multiplex PCR, and TCRdb's table has in-frame clones only and misses some. This sample carries 36,000 or so clones and no singletons, and 1% to 1.5% goes to the top ten. Sample: PBMCs. The receptor was derived from a girl aged 5-17 years in good health, CMV-negative, and a related stem cell transplant donor.

The CDR3 loop is CASSWGQAISNQPQHF. CDR3 DNA sequence: TGCGCCAGCAGTTGGGGACAGGCAATTAGCAATCAGCCCCAGCATTTT. The gene calls are TRBV5-1 and TRBJ1-5; TRBD1 matches at 8 bases. CDR3 length: 16 residues. CDR1 is SGHRS, CDR2 YFSETQ, per germline. The trim removed 5 bases at V and 0 bases at J, leaving 7 bases unmatched.